Presented here are 22 T cell receptor beta chains from one specimen sequenced in a study of PD-1 blockade in classical Hodgkin lymphoma. Some clones are missing from TCRdb's copy, which holds only in-frame ones; the method was immunoSEQ multiplex PCR. Found here are some 110,000 clones, roughly 90% of them singletons; the top ten hold roughly 19%. Time point: cycle 4 day 1 (C4D1), after 6 weeks of nivolumab. In every patient, relapse followed autologous stem cell transplantation, while exposure to brentuximab vedotin differed. Source: peripheral blood mononuclear cells (PBMCs), taken before the fourth cycle of nivolumab. The source of these receptors is a human donor with classical Hodgkin lymphoma.

The chain employs TRBV6-5 and TRBJ2-7; D possibly uses TRBD1 or TRBD2 (5 bases each). Germline loops: CDR1 MNHEY, CDR2 SVGAGI. The CDR3 is 14 amino acids. V lost 0 bases to trimming and J lost 1 base, with 7 bases between them. The CDR3 sequence: CASSYSGGSYEQYF. CDR3 coding DNA: TGTGCCAGCAGTTACTCTGGGGGATCCTACGAGCAGTACTTC.

V usage is TRBV7-2 and J usage is TRBJ2-7; the D gene could be TRBD1 or TRBD2 (5 bases each). Trimming left V 5 bases short and J 1 base short, with 15 bases between. The CDR3 is 15 residues long. CDR1 and CDR2 from the germline V gene are SGHTA and FQGNSA. In nucleotides, the CDR3 is TGTGCCAGCAGCCCCCGAGGGACGGCTTCCTACGAGCAGTACTTC. Residues: CASSPRGTASYEQYF.

The rearrangement joins TRBV29-1 to TRBJ2-7; 10 nucleotides match TRBD2. The CDR3 is 15 residues long. Germline values: CDR1 SQVTM, CDR2 ANQGSEA. J gave up 5 bases and V 2 bases, and 9 bases lay outside the gene matches. The CDR3: CSVENSGRPNHEQYF. CDR3 in DNA: TGCAGCGTTGAAAATAGCGGGAGGCCGAACCACGAGCAGTACTTC.

The V gene is TRBV6-5, the J gene TRBJ1-1; 7 nucleotides align to TRBD1. Trimming removed 6 bases from V and 4 bases from J; junction bases left unmatched: 5. This CDR3 comprises 13 residues. Germline V gene sequence: CDR1 MNHEY, CDR2 SVGAGI. CDR3 protein: CASRPGGATEAFF. The CDR3, as DNA: TGTGCCAGCAGGCCAGGGGGGGCCACTGAAGCTTTCTTT.

The rearrangement links TRBV19 to TRBJ2-7, with 7 positions matching TRBD1. Germline V gene data show CDR1 as LNHDA and CDR2 as SQIVND (reference sequence). The CDR3 is 13 residues long. V was clipped by 6 bases and J by 2 bases; unmatched bases: 4. CDR3 nucleotides: TGTGCCAGTAGCCTTGGGACAGCCTACGAGCAGTACTTC. This gives the protein CASSLGTAYEQYF.

In this sample, this clone turned up a few times. The chain is built from TRBV10-3 and TRBJ1-1; D unresolved. The germline V and J ends were trimmed by 6 bases and 0 bases, with 20 bases remaining between them. The CDR3 runs to 17 residues. Germline values: CDR1 ENHRY, CDR2 SYGVKD. CDR3 amino acids: CAISSIAEPTMNTEAFF. The DNA for the CDR3 is TGTGCCATCAGCTCGATTGCAGAGCCGACGATGAACACTGAAGCTTTCTTT.

The genes are TRBV30 and TRBJ1-4; D gene unclear. CDR1 is GTSNPN, CDR2 SVGIG, per germline (reference sequence). The ends were cut back, 0 bases at V and 6 bases at J, with 14 bases in the middle. The CDR3 runs 15 residues. The CDR3 coding sequence is TGTGCCTGGAGTGTATGGCTACAGAGGGATGAAAAACTGTTTTTT. Translating gives CAWSVWLQRDEKLFF.

The gene calls are TRBV5-4 and TRBJ1-2; 8 bases align to TRBD1. The trim removed 4 bases at V and 6 bases at J, leaving 11 bases unmatched. This CDR3 spans 15 amino acids. Per the germline V gene, CDR1 is SGHNT and CDR2 is YYREEE (reference sequence). The CDR3 DNA follows: TGTGCCAGCAGCAGGGAGGACAGGGTAACGGATGGCTACACCTTC. This gives the protein CASSREDRVTDGYTF.

This chain links TRBV19 with TRBJ1-5; TRBD1 aligns across 9 bases. V trimming: 2 bases; J trimming: 5 bases; junction bases outside the gene matches: 7. The length of the CDR3 is 16 residues. CDR1 LNHDA and CDR2 SQIVND come from the germline V gene (reference sequence). The CDR3 loop is CASSITTGGWDQPQHF. CDR3 nucleotides: TGTGCCAGTAGTATAACGACAGGGGGTTGGGATCAGCCCCAGCATTTT. Drawing the rest from reference TRBV19 and TRBJ1-5, the complete variable domain is DGGITQSPKYLFRKEGQNVTLSCEQNLNHDAMYWYRQDPGQGLRLIYYSQIVNDFQKGDIAEGYSVSREKKESFPLTVTSAQKNPTAFYLCASSITTGGWDQPQHFGDGTRLSIL.

J is TRBJ2-5 and V is TRBV2; possible D gene TRBD2, 5 bases. The CDR3 has 13 residues. V shed 8 bases and J shed 5 bases, with 15 bases lying between them. Germline assignment: CDR1 SNHLY and CDR2 FYNNEI. The CDR3 DNA reads as TGTGCCAGCGCCGGACTGCATGTGGAGACCCAGTACTTC. It is translated as CASAGLHVETQYF.

The chain carries TRBV5-8 and TRBJ2-7; D is unclear. With 4 bases removed from V and 3 bases from J, the gap between germline ends came to 5 bases. CDR3 length: 11 amino acids. Germline assignment: CDR1 SGHTS and CDR2 YDEGEE. The CDR3 DNA reads as TGTGCCAGCAGCCCACACTACGAGCAGTACTTC. Its translation: CASSPHYEQYF. The full variable domain, with the rest looked up from reference TRBV5-8 and TRBJ2-7, is EAGVTQSPTHLIKTRGQQATLRCSPISGHTSVYWYQQALGLGLQFLLWYDEGEERNRGNFPPRFSGRQFPNYSSELNVNALELEDSALYLCASSPHYEQYFGPGTRLTVT.

This chain links TRBV28 with TRBJ2-5, with 8 bases lining up with TRBD2. The germline V gene encodes CDR1 MDHEN and CDR2 SYDVKM. CDR3 length equals 16 residues. V lost 3 bases and J lost 5; bases outside the gene matches: 11. The CDR3 DNA is TGTGCCAGCAGTTTTAAGGAGCGGGAGATCTTCGAGACCCAGTACTTC. It encodes CASSFKEREIFETQYF. Together with reference TRBV28 and TRBJ2-5, the CDR3 gives the full variable domain: DVKVTQSSRYLVKRTGEKVFLECVQDMDHENMFWYRQDPGLGLRLIYFSYDVKMKEKGDIPEGYSVSREKKERFSLILESASTNQTSMYLCASSFKEREIFETQYFGPGTRLLVL.

The rearrangement uses TRBV29-1 and TRBJ2-7, with 8 nucleotides matching TRBD1. J lost 4 bases, V lost 6 bases, and 14 bases had no gene match. Germline values: CDR1 SQVTM, CDR2 ANQGSEA. The CDR3 extends over 15 amino acids. The DNA of the CDR3 is TGCAGCGTCTCATATTCCGGGACAGGTCTTTACGAGCAGTACTTC. Its protein product is CSVSYSGTGLYEQYF.

J is TRBJ1-1 and V is TRBV11-2; D possibly corresponds to TRBD1 (5 bases). The V end lost 5 bases, the J end lost 6 bases, and 25 bases lay between the germline ends. This CDR3 is built from 17 residues. Germline lookup yields CDR1 SGHAT and CDR2 FQNNGV. The CDR3 is CASSLGAGGRPRAEAFF. The CDR3 region has the DNA TGTGCCAGCAGCCTAGGGGCGGGGGGACGACCGAGGGCTGAAGCTTTCTTT.

The rearrangement links TRBV27 to TRBJ2-3; TRBD1 matches 10 bases. CDR1 is MNHEY and CDR2 is SMNVEV in the germline V gene (reference sequence). This CDR3 spans 15 amino acids. With V trimmed by 8 bases and J by 6 bases, 11 bases remained unmatched. The CDR3 DNA is TGTGCCAGCGGATTCCCGGGACAGGGGATGGATACGCAGTATTTT. Protein sequence: CASGFPGQGMDTQYF.

V usage is TRBV7-2 and J usage is TRBJ2-4; D is possibly TRBD2 (6 bases). Germline CDR1 and CDR2: SGHTA and FQGNSA. Trimming took 1 base from V and 8 from J, leaving 15 bases between them. CDR3 size: 15 residues. CDR3 sequence reads: CASSLESQRAYIQYF. The CDR3, as DNA: TGTGCCAGCAGCTTAGAGTCCCAGCGGGCGTACATTCAGTACTTC.

The chain couples TRBV6-5 to TRBJ2-1; TRBD1 matches 7 bases. This CDR3 has 15 amino acids. Germline loops: CDR1 MNHEY, CDR2 SVGAGI. The V gene end was trimmed by 3 bases and the J gene end by 5 bases; junction bases not matched to a gene: 7. The CDR3: CASSYGQGENNEQFF. The CDR3 bases are TGTGCCAGCAGTTATGGGCAGGGGGAAAACAATGAGCAGTTCTTC.

The chain is built from TRBV5-1 and TRBJ2-3, with D possibly TRBD1 on 6 matching bases. CDR1 SGHRS and CDR2 YFSETQ come from the germline V gene. The CDR3 spans 14 residues. The V and J ends lost 2 bases and 0 bases respectively, with 7 bases between them. The chain's CDR3 is CASSLQGSTDTQYF. The DNA for the CDR3 is TGCGCCAGCAGCTTACAGGGTAGCACAGATACGCAGTATTTT.

The chain carries TRBV7-6 and TRBJ2-7; no clear D gene. V was clipped by 4 bases and J by 3 bases, with 19 bases between them. The CDR3 totals 16 residues. Germline assignment: CDR1 SGHVS and CDR2 FNYEAQ. CDR3 nucleotide sequence: TGTGCCAGCAGCTCGCTCCAGGCCCCTGCCTACTACGAGCAGTACTTC. Its translation: CASSSLQAPAYYEQYF.

This chain links TRBV21-1 with TRBJ2-7; TRBD1 reflects the table's D call only, with no check against the DNA. TRBV21-1 corresponds to a pseudogene. The CDR3 length is 14 residues. CDR3 protein: CARYLQGPTYEQYF. The CDR3 DNA reads as TGTGCCAGGTACTTACAGGGGCCCACCTACGAGCAGTACTTC.

This chain uses TRBV2 with TRBJ2-1, with 10 bases that match TRBD2. Unmatched junction bases numbered 13, after V lost 6 bases and J lost 8 bases. CDR1 SNHLY and CDR2 FYNNEI come from the germline V gene. The CDR3 runs 16 residues. The DNA for the CDR3 is TGTGCCAGCAGAAAGGGGGCTAGCGGGAGTAGTTATGAGCAGTTCTTC. Protein product: CASRKGASGSSYEQFF.

The chain uses TRBV5-8 and TRBJ2-5; 10 bases are shared with TRBD1. Trimming took 4 bases from V and 1 from J; bases not matched to a gene: 4. Germline lookup yields CDR1 SGHTS and CDR2 YDEGEE. The CDR3 has 15 residues. CDR3 region: CASSPGQGTQETQYF. As DNA, the CDR3 is TGTGCCAGCAGCCCGGGACAGGGGACCCAAGAGACCCAGTACTTC.